This T cell receptor beta chain comes out of a study of cytomegalovirus exposure and HLA in healthy donors. Study overall: There were 100 million to 130 million unique TCR beta sequences, drawn from about 180 million T cells, in an earlier analysis.

Overall study results and limits: Productive status was seen about 90% or about 30% of the time for most TCR beta V segments in an earlier analysis. Later analysis associated a missense DCLRE1C variant with TCR beta V- and J-gene trimming.

V shed 3 bases and J 4 bases; nucleotides not matched to a gene: 8. The CDR3 is made up of 16 amino acids. Germline CDR1 reads SGDLS; CDR2 reads YYNGEE. PCR employed 60 Vbeta and 13 Jbeta primers. As processed by the authors: Later, an analysis found tens of millions of unique TCR beta chains, and some 10 million of these were shared. Libraries were prepared by immunoSEQ multiplex PCR; TCRdb keeps only in-frame clonotypes and omits some of them. That table gives V, J and clone size, and the DNA gave D and trimming. The sample has around 190,000 clones, about four fifths seen once. Worth noting for this clone: The antigen remains undetermined.

The origin of this receptor is a woman in her fifties or sixties in good health and CMV-seronegative. The chain combines TRBV9 with TRBJ2-1; 9 bases are shared with TRBD2. Sequencing input: PBMCs. The CDR3, as DNA: TGTGCCAGCAGCGAGGAGCGGGGGGCCGGGTACAATGAGCAGTTCTTC. Protein sequence: CASSEERGAGYNEQFF.